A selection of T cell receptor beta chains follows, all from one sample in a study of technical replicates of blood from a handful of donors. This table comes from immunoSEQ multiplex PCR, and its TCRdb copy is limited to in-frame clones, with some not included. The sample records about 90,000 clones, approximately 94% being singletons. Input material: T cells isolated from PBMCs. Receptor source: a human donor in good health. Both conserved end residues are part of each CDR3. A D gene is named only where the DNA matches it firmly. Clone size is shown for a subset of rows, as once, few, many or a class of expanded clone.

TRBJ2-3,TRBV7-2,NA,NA,CASSKDILTDTQYF,TGTGCCAGCAGTAAAGACATTCTCACAGATACGCAGTATTTT
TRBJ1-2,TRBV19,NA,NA,CASSIMMADYGYTF,TGTGCCAGTAGTATAATGATGGCAGACTATGGCTACACCTTC
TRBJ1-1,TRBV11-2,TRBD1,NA,CASSLEIAGGNTEAFF,TGTGCCAGCAGCTTAGAAATTGCAGGGGGGAACACTGAAGCTTTCTTT
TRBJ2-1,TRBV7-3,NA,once,CASSLKSGSSYNEQFF,TGTGCCAGCAGCTTAAAAAGCGGTAGCTCCTACAATGAGCAGTTCTTC
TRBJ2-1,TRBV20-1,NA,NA,CSARRDNEQFF,TGCAGTGCCAGGCGGGACAATGAGCAGTTCTTC
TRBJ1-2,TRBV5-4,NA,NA,CASSLGGGAANYGYTF,TGTGCCAGCAGCTTAGGAGGAGGGGCCGCTAACTATGGCTACACCTTC
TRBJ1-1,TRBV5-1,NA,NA,CASSLGQGKDTEAFF,TGCGCCAGCAGCTTGGGCCAGGGTAAGGACACTGAAGCTTTCTTT
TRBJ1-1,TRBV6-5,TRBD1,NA,CASISGTAPEAFF,TGTGCCAGCATCTCCGGGACAGCGCCTGAAGCTTTCTTT
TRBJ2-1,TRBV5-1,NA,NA,CASSLNPGLYNEQFF,TGCGCCAGCAGCTTGAACCCGGGACTGTACAATGAGCAGTTCTTC
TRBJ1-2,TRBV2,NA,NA,CASSEIGRAAQTF,TGTGCCAGCAGTGAAATTGGCAGGGCGGCTCAGACCTTC
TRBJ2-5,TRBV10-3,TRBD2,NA,CAISESGLAGYQETQYF,TGTGCCATCAGTGAGTCCGGACTAGCGGGGTACCAAGAGACCCAGTACTTC
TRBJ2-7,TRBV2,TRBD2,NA,CASSVPLAAKAYEQYF,TGTGCCAGCAGTGTACCCCTAGCGGCCAAGGCCTACGAGCAGTACTTC
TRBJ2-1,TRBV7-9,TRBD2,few,CASWRPESGRNRNEQFF,TGTGCCAGCTGGAGGCCCGAAAGCGGGAGAAACCGGAATGAGCAGTTCTTC
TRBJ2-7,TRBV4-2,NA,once,CASSQEPAYEQYF,TGTGCCAGCAGCCAAGAGCCAGCCTACGAGCAGTACTTC
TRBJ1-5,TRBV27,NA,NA,CASSSKHFNQPQHF,TGTGCCAGCAGTTCAAAACATTTCAATCAGCCCCAGCATTTT
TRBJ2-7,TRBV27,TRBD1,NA,CASRYRGNYYEQYF,TGTGCCAGCAGATACAGGGGAAACTACTACGAGCAGTACTTC
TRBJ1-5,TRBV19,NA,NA,CASSSRLNSNQPQHF,TGTGCCAGTAGTTCCCGACTTAATAGCAATCAGCCCCAGCATTTT
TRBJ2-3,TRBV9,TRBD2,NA,CASSVLAGDSTDTQYF,TGTGCCAGCAGCGTACTAGCGGGAGATAGCACAGATACGCAGTATTTT
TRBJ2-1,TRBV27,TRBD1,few,CASSRDRANEQFF,TGTGCCAGCAGCCGGGACAGGGCCAATGAGCAGTTCTTC
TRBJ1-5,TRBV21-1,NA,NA,CASSKECKNRGGQPQHF,TGTGCCAGCAGCAAAGAGTGTAAGAACAGGGGAGGTCAGCCCCAGCATTTT
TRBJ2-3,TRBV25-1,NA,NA,CASSLADTQYF,TGTGCCAGCAGTTTAGCAGATACGCAGTATTTT
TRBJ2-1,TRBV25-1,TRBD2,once,CASSEVAGTSYNEQFF,TGTGCCAGCAGTGAAGTAGCGGGGACCTCCTACAATGAGCAGTTCTTC
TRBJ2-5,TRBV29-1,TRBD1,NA,CSVEGIVQVVDRDEETQYF,TGCAGCGTTGAGGGGATCGTTCAGGTGGTGGACAGGGACGAAGAGACCCAGTACTTC
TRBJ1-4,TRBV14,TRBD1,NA,CASSLGTALAWGNEKLFF,TGTGCCAGCAGCCTCGGGACAGCACTTGCCTGGGGTAATGAAAAACTGTTTTTT
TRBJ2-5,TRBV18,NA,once,CASSREAAQETQYF,TGTGCCAGCTCCCGCGAGGCGGCCCAAGAGACCCAGTACTTC
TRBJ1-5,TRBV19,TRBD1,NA,CASSIQGAQPQHF,TGTGCCAGTAGTATACAGGGGGCACAGCCCCAGCATTTT
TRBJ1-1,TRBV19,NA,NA,CASSIDVNTEAFF,TGTGCCAGTAGTATAGACGTGAACACTGAAGCTTTCTTT
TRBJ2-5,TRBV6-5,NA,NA,CASSYRGYQETQYF,TGTGCCAGCAGTTACCGGGGATACCAAGAGACCCAGTACTTC
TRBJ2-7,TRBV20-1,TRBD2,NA,CSGLAAYEQYF,TGCAGTGGCCTAGCGGCTTACGAGCAGTACTTC
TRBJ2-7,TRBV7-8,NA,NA,CASSLAPLENDYEQYF,TGTGCCAGCAGCTTAGCGCCCCTAGAAAATGACTACGAGCAGTACTTC
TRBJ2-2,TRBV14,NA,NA,CASSQSFPGELFF,TGTGCCAGCAGCCAATCGTTTCCCGGGGAGCTGTTTTTT
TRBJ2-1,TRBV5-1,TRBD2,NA,CASSLALAGGPYNEQFF,TGCGCCAGCAGCTTGGCCCTAGCGGGAGGGCCGTACAATGAGCAGTTCTTC
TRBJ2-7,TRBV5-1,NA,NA,CASSLAGVTRGDEQYF,TGCGCCAGCAGCTTGGCGGGTGTGACGAGAGGCGACGAGCAGTACTTC
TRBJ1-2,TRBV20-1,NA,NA,CSASRDYGYTF,TGCAGTGCTAGCAGGGACTATGGCTACACCTTC
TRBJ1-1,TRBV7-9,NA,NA,CASSLAIQGTEAFF,TGTGCCAGCAGCTTAGCGATTCAGGGCACTGAAGCTTTCTTT
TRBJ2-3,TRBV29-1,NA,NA,CTTNREDTQYF,TGCACCACCAATCGGGAAGATACGCAGTATTTT
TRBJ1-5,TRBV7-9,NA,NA,CASSRDFNGGPQHF,TGTGCCAGCAGTCGGGACTTCAATGGGGGGCCCCAGCATTTT
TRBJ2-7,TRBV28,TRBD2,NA,CASSLRASGRLSEQYF,TGTGCCAGCAGTTTAAGGGCTAGCGGGAGGTTGTCCGAGCAGTACTTC
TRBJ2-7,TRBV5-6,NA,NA,CASSFVAGYEQYF,TGTGCCAGCAGTTTTGTGGCAGGCTACGAGCAGTACTTC
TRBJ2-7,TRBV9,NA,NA,CASSPKGVGYEQYF,TGTGCCAGCAGCCCTAAGGGGGTGGGATACGAGCAGTACTTC
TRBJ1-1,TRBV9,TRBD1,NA,CASSVTGGTEAFF,TGTGCCAGCAGCGTTACAGGGGGAACTGAAGCTTTCTTT
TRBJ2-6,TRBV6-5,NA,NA,CASSRQFSGANVLTF,TGTGCCAGCAGTAGACAGTTCTCTGGGGCCAACGTCCTGACTTTC
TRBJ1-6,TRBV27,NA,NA,CASSNDYPPVDNSPLHF,TGTGCCAGCAGTAACGACTATCCCCCGGTCGATAATTCACCCCTCCACTTT
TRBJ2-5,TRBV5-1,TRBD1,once,CASRRTGEETQYF,TGCGCCAGCAGGCGGACAGGGGAAGAGACCCAGTACTTC
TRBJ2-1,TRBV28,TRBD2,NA,CASSLSSGSYNEQFF,TGTGCCAGCAGTTTATCCAGCGGGAGTTACAATGAGCAGTTCTTC
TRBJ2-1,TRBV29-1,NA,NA,CSVEVGGSRYNEQFF,TGCAGCGTTGAAGTGGGGGGATCGAGATACAATGAGCAGTTCTTC
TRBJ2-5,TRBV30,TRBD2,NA,CAWRLAGQETQYF,TGTGCCTGGCGACTAGCGGGGCAAGAGACCCAGTACTTC
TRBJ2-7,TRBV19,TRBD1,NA,CASRRTGGKYEQYF,TGTGCCAGTAGACGGACAGGGGGCAAGTACGAGCAGTACTTC
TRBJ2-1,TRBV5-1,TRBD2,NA,CASTMSGGSLNEQFF,TGCGCCAGCACCATGAGCGGGGGGTCGCTCAATGAGCAGTTCTTC
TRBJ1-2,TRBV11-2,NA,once,CASSLDRGRRTGYGYTF,TGTGCCAGCAGCTTAGATCGAGGGCGGCGGACCGGCTATGGCTACACCTTC
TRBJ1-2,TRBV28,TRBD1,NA,CASTPGQGYGYTF,TGTGCCAGCACCCCGGGACAGGGATATGGCTACACCTTC
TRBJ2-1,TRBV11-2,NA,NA,CASSSGTPRPYNEQFF,TGTGCCAGCAGCTCTGGGACTCCTCGTCCCTACAATGAGCAGTTCTTC
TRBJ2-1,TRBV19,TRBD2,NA,CASIKAGGNEQFF,TGTGCCAGTATCAAAGCGGGGGGCAATGAGCAGTTCTTC
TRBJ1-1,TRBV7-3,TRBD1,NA,CASSMGQGNTEAFF,TGTGCCAGCAGCATGGGACAGGGGAACACTGAAGCTTTCTTT
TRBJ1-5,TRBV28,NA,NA,CASSSLNLTAGRNQPQHF,TGTGCCAGCAGTTCTTTAAACCTCACGGCAGGTCGGAATCAGCCCCAGCATTTT
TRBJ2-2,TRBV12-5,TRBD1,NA,CASGSDRVVAGELFF,TGTGCTAGTGGTTCGGACAGGGTTGTTGCCGGGGAGCTGTTTTTT